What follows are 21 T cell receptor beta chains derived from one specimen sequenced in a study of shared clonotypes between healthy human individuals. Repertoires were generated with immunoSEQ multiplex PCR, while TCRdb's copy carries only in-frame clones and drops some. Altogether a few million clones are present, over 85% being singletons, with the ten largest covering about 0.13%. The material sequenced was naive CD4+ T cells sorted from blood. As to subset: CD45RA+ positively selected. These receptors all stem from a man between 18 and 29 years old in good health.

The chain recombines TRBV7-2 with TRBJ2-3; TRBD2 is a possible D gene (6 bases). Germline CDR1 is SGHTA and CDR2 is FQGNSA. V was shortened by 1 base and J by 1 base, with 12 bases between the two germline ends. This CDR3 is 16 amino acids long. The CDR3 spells CASSLGGGTRTDTQYF. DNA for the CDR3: TGTGCCAGCAGCTTAGGGGGCGGGACCCGCACAGATACGCAGTATTTT.

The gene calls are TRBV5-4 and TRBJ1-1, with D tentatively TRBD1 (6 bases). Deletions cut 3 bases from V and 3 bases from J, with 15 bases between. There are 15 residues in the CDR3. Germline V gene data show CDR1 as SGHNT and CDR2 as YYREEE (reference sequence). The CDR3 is CASSSRGGADTEAFF. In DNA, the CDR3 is TGTGCCAGCAGCTCTAGAGGGGGGGCGGACACTGAAGCTTTCTTT. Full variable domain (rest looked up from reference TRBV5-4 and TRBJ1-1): ETGVTQSPTHLIKTRGQQVTLRCSSQSGHNTVSWYQQALGQGPQFIFQYYREEENGRGNFPPRFSGLQFPNYSSELNVNALELDDSALYLCASSSRGGADTEAFFGQGTRLTVV.

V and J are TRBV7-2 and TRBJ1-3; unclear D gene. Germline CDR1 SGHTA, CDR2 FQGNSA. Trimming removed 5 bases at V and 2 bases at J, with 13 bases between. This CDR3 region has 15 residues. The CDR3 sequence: CASSPTGRTGNTIYF. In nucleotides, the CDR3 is TGTGCCAGCAGCCCCACTGGCAGGACTGGAAACACCATATATTTT.

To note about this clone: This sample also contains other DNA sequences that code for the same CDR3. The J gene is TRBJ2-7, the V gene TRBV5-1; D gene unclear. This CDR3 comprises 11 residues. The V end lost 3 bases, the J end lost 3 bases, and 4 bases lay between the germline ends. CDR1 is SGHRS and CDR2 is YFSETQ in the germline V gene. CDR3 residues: CASSSDYEQYF. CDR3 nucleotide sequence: TGCGCCAGCAGCTCTGACTACGAGCAGTACTTC.

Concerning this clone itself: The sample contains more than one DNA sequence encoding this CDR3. The CDR3 bases are TGTGCCAGCTCACCACCAGGTAGAGAGACCCAGTACTTC. Its protein is CASSPPGRETQYF. V is TRBV18 and J is TRBJ2-5; unclear D gene. The germline CDR1 and CDR2 sequences are KGHSH and LQKENI. The CDR3 loop spans 13 amino acids. Trimming removed 0 bases at V and 4 bases at J, with 6 bases between.

The CDR3 DNA sequence: TGTGCCAGCAGTGAAGCACCCCTAGCGGGGGGCACCGGGGAGCTGTTTTTT. It codes for CASSEAPLAGGTGELFF. J is TRBJ2-2 and V is TRBV6-1, with 11 bases that match TRBD2. V lost 0 bases to trimming and J lost 4 bases; unmatched junction nucleotides: 4. This CDR3 region has 17 residues. Per the germline V gene, CDR1 is MNHNS and CDR2 is SASEGT.

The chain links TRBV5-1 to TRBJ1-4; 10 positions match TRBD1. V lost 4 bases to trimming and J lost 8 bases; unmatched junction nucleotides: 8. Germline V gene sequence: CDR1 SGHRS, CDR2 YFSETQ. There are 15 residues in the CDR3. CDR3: CASSPRGTGDEKLFF. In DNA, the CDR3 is TGCGCCAGCAGCCCCAGAGGGACAGGGGACGAAAAACTGTTTTTT.

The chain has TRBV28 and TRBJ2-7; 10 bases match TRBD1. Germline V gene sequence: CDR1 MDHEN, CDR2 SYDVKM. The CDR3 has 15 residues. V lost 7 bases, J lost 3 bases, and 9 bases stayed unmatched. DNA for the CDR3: TGTGCCAGCACCCCGGGGGACAGGGGTTTCTACGAGCAGTACTTC. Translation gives CASTPGDRGFYEQYF. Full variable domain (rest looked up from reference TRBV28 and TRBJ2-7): DVKVTQSSRYLVKRTGEKVFLECVQDMDHENMFWYRQDPGLGLRLIYFSYDVKMKEKGDIPEGYSVSREKKERFSLILESASTNQTSMYLCASTPGDRGFYEQYFGPGTRLTVT.

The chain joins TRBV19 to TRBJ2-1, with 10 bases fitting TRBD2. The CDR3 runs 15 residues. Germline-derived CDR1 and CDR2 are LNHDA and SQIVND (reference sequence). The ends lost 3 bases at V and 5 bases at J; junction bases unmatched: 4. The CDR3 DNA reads TGTGCCAGTAGTATCGGGACTAGCGTCAACAATGAGCAGTTCTTC. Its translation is CASSIGTSVNNEQFF.

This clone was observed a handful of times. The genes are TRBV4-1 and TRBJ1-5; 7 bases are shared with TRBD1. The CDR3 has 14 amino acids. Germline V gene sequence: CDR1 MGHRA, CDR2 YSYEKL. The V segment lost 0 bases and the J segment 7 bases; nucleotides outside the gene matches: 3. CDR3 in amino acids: CASSQDQGDQPQHF. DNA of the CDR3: TGCGCCAGCAGCCAAGATCAGGGGGACCAGCCCCAGCATTTT.

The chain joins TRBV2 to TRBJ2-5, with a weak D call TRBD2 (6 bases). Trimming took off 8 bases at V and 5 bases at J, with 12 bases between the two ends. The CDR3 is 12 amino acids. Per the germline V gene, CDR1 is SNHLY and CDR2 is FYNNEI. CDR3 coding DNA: TGTGCCAGCGGGGACTGGCCGGAGACCCAGTACTTC. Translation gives CASGDWPETQYF.

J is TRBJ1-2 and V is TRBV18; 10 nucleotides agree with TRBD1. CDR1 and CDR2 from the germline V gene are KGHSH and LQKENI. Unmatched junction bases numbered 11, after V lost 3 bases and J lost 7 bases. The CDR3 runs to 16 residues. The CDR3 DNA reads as TGTGCCAGCTCACCCGGGACAGGGGCCTTCCTGGGTGGCTACACCTTC. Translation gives CASSPGTGAFLGGYTF.

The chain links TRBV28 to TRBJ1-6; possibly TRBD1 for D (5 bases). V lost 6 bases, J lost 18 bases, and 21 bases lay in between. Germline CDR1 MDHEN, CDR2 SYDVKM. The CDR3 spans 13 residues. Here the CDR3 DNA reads TGTGCCAGCAGCGACAACCTCAGGGTCGCCCGCCACTTT. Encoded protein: CASSDNLRVARHF.

CDR3 DNA: TGTGCCAGCGAAAGGTGGCAGGGAGGCACTGAAGCTTTCTTT. Translated, it gives CASERWQGGTEAFF. The chain has TRBV6-1 and TRBJ1-1, with a possible D match to TRBD1 (5 bases). CDR3 size: 14 residues. Germline V gives CDR1 MNHNS, CDR2 SASEGT. Trimming shortened V by 8 bases and J by 4 bases, and 17 bases separated the two germline ends.

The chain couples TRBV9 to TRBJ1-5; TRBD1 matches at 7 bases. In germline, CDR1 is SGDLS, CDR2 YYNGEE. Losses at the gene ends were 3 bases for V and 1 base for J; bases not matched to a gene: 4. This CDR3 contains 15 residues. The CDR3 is CASSAEGQSNQPQHF. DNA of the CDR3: TGTGCCAGCAGCGCCGAGGGACAGAGCAATCAGCCCCAGCATTTT.

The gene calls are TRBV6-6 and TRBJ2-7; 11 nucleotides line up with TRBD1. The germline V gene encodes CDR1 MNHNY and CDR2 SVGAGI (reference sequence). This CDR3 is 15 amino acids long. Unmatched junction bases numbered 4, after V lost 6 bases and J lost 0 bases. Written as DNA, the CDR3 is TGTGCCAGCAGGACCGGGACAGGGGGCTCCTACGAGCAGTACTTC. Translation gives CASRTGTGGSYEQYF.

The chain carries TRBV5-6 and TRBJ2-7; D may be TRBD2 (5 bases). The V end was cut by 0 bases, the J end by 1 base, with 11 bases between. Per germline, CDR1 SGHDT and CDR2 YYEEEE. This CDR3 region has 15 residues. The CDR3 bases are TGTGCCAGCAGCTTGGGGGGAGTTCTGTCCTACGAGCAGTACTTC. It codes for CASSLGGVLSYEQYF.

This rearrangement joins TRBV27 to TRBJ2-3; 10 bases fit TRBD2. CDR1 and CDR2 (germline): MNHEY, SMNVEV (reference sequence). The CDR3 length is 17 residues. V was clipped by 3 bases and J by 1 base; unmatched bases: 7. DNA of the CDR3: TGTGCCAGCAGTTTGAGAGCGACTAGCGGGCGCACAGATACGCAGTATTTT. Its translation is CASSLRATSGRTDTQYF.

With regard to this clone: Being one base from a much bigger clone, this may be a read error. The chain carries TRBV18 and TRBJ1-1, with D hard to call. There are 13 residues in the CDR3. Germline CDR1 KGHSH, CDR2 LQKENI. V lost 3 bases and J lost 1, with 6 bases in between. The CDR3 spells CASSPVRNTEAFF. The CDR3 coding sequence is TGTGCCAGCTCACCGGTCAGGAACACTGAAGCTTTCTTT.

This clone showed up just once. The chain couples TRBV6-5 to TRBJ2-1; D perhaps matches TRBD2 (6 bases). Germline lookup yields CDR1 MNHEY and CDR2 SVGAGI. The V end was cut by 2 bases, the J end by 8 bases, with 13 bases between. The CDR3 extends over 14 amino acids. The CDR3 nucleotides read TGTGCCAGCAGTTACGGCCTAGCGAGGGATGAGCAGTTCTTC. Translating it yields CASSYGLARDEQFF.

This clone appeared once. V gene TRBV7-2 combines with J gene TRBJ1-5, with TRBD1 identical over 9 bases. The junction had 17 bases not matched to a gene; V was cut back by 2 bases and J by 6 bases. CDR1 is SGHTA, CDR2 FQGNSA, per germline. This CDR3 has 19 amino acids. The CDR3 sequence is CASSLKMGQGPGWSQPQHF. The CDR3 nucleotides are TGTGCCAGCAGCTTAAAGATGGGACAGGGCCCGGGATGGAGTCAGCCCCAGCATTTT.